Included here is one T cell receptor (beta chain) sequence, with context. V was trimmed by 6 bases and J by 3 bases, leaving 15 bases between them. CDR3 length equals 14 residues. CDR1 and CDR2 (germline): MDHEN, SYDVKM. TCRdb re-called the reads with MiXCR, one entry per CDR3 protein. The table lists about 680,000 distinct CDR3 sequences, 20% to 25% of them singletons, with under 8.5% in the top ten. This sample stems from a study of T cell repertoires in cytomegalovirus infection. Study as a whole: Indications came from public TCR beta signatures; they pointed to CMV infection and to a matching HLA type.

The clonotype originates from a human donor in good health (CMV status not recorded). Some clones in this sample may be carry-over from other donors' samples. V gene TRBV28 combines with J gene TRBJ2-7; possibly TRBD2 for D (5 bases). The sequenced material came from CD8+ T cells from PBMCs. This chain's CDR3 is CASSPRLTNYEQYF. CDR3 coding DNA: TGTGCCAGCAGCCCGAGACTGACTAACTACGAGCAGTACTTC.